This T cell receptor beta chain emerged from a study of post-analysis software for immune sequencing data. Study observations and caveats: There were several TRBV segments more frequent in patients than controls, and TRBV5-6, TRBV5-1 and TRBV20-1 were among them.

Every TCR beta cDNA library bore unique molecular identifiers. A single record per CDR3 protein comes from TCRdb applying MiXCR to the PCR reads. The sample lists more than 350,000 distinct CDR3 sequences, 30% to 40% occurring once. This clonotype has a handful of counts. Its target is not known. The CDR3 loop spans 16 amino acids. After removal of 5 bases from V and 1 base from J, the junction contained 5 bases not matched to a gene. Germline V gene lookup returns CDR1 MNHEY and CDR2 SVGAGI. This clonotype was sampled from a girl aged 2-10 years with multiple sclerosis. This chain uses TRBV6-5 with TRBJ2-3, with 11 bases lining up with TRBD1. Input material: blood. The CDR3 is CASSLGQGAGTDTQYF. The CDR3 DNA sequence: TGTGCCAGCAGTCTTGGACAGGGGGCGGGCACAGATACGCAGTATTTT.